What follows are 29 T cell receptor beta chains derived from one specimen sequenced in a study of T-cell reconstitution after alpha-beta-depleted transplantation in children. Library preparation (for TCRbeta) was performed with unique molecular identifiers. TCRdb re-derived calls from the PCR reads in MiXCR, one entry per CDR3 protein. The table shows 600,000 to 700,000 distinct CDR3 sequences, with roughly 15% occurring only once. Sequenced material: PBMCs from the stem cell graft donor, taken from the stem cell graft. The receptors were sampled from a human donor who donated a stem cell graft to a child with acute myeloid leukemia.

The V gene is TRBV11-2, the J gene TRBJ1-2, with D uncertain. V lost 8 bases and J 8 bases, leaving 12 bases between the germline ends. This CDR3 has 11 residues. The germline gives CDR1 SGHAT, CDR2 FQNNGV. Here the CDR3 DNA reads TGTGCCAGCGGCCCAAGTCGGGGCTACACCTTC. Its translation: CASGPSRGYTF. The whole variable domain, remainder taken from reference TRBV11-2 and TRBJ1-2, is EAGVAQSPRYKIIEKRQSVAFWCNPISGHATLYWYQQILGQGPKLLIQFQNNGVVDDSQLPKDRFSAERLKGVDSTLKIQPAKLEDSAVYLCASGPSRGYTFGSGTRLTVV.

The J gene is TRBJ1-1, the V gene TRBV7-2; TRBD1 is a possible D gene (6 bases). The V gene lost 0 bases and the J gene lost 1 base, with 9 bases spanning the gap. The germline CDR1 and CDR2 sequences are SGHTA and FQGNSA. The CDR3 runs 15 residues. CDR3 region: CASSLAPQGNTEAFF. The DNA of the CDR3 is TGTGCCAGCAGCTTAGCACCACAGGGGAACACTGAAGCTTTCTTT.

This clonotype was seen ten or more times. The chain couples TRBV20-1 to TRBJ1-5, with D perhaps matching TRBD1 (6 bases). Trimming cost V 1 base and J 4 bases, with 11 bases left between them. Germline values: CDR1 DFQATT, CDR2 SNEGSKA (reference sequence). The CDR3 contains 14 residues. Here the CDR3 reads CSARAGVGNQPQHF. CDR3 bases: TGCAGTGCTAGAGCAGGGGTTGGGAATCAGCCCCAGCATTTT.

In its sample, this clonotype was seen a few times. The V gene is TRBV21-1, the J gene TRBJ2-3. TRBV21-1 is a known pseudogene. The CDR3 extends over 12 amino acids. The CDR3 sequence: CASFHNPDTQYF. CDR3 in DNA: TGTGCCAGCTTCCATAACCCAGATACGCAGTATTTT.

This clonotype was counted a few times. This sequence joins TRBV13 and TRBJ2-7; 7 bases are a match to TRBD2. J gave up 0 bases and V 6 bases, and 23 bases lay outside the gene matches. Germline-derived CDR1 and CDR2 are PRHDT and FYEKMQ (reference sequence). This CDR3 region has 20 residues. The CDR3 sequence is CASRANSPGEGIVFSYEQYF. DNA of the CDR3: TGTGCCAGCAGGGCTAATTCTCCGGGGGAGGGGATCGTTTTCTCCTACGAGCAGTACTTC.

This clonotype appeared many times. The chain couples TRBV20-1 to TRBJ2-1; D remains unclear. The germline CDR1 and CDR2 sequences are DFQATT and SNEGSKA (reference sequence). This CDR3 has 11 residues. V lost 6 bases to trimming and J lost 3 bases, with 6 bases between them. The CDR3: CSADLYNEQFF. The CDR3 nucleotides read TGCAGTGCCGACCTCTACAATGAGCAGTTCTTC.

Many counts were recorded for this clonotype. The chain links TRBV6-5 to TRBJ1-3; D not resolved. The germline V gene encodes CDR1 MNHEY and CDR2 SVGAGI. There are 15 residues in the CDR3. The V gene lost 2 bases and the J gene lost 0 bases, with 8 bases spanning the gap. The CDR3 loop is CASSYAASSGNTIYF. In DNA, the CDR3 is TGTGCCAGCAGTTACGCGGCCTCCTCTGGAAACACCATATATTTT.

The chain employs TRBV5-1 and TRBJ1-1; 7 nucleotides agree with TRBD1. Per the germline V gene, CDR1 is SGHRS and CDR2 is YFSETQ. V was pared by 3 bases and J by 6 bases, with 5 bases of the junction left unmatched. The CDR3 extends over 13 amino acids. The CDR3 DNA reads as TGCGCCAGCAGCTCGACAGGGTTCTCTGAAGCTTTCTTT. This translates into CASSSTGFSEAFF.

This clonotype was found a few times. This chain links TRBV6-5 with TRBJ1-1; 7 bases fit TRBD1. The trim removed 4 bases at V and 10 bases at J, leaving 9 bases unmatched. The CDR3 is 13 residues long. CDR1 is MNHEY and CDR2 is SVGAGI in the germline V gene. The CDR3 here is CASSSGTVAVAFF. CDR3 bases: TGTGCCAGCAGTTCCGGGACAGTGGCGGTAGCTTTCTTT.

The table lists this clonotype with many counts. The CDR3 sequence is CSARAGANGELFF. DNA for the CDR3: TGCAGTGCTAGAGCCGGAGCCAACGGGGAGCTGTTTTTT. The chain links TRBV20-1 to TRBJ2-2, with D unclear. Germline values: CDR1 DFQATT, CDR2 SNEGSKA (reference sequence). The CDR3 is made up of 13 amino acids. Trimming cost V 1 base and J 7 bases, with 10 bases left between them.

At least ten counts were recorded for this clonotype. The rearrangement links TRBV12-3 or TRBV12-4 to TRBJ2-2, with D possibly TRBD2 on 7 matching bases. The length of the CDR3 is 17 residues. V lost 5 bases and J 1 base, leaving 17 bases between the germline ends. Here the CDR3 reads CASSPEKGGMNTGELFF. Here the CDR3 DNA reads TGTGCCAGCAGTCCAGAAAAGGGGGGGATGAACACCGGGGAGCTGTTTTTT.

Ten or more counts support this clonotype. The chain uses TRBV20-1 and TRBJ1-2, with D possibly TRBD1 on 6 matching bases. This CDR3 comprises 13 residues. From germline, CDR1 is DFQATT and CDR2 SNEGSKA (reference sequence). The V gene lost 8 bases and the J gene lost 1 base, with 14 bases spanning the gap. The CDR3 DNA sequence: TGCAGTTTACAGGGTTTTTTTAACTATGGCTACACCTTC. Translated, it gives CSLQGFFNYGYTF.

This clonotype was counted ten times or more. The chain has TRBV20-1 and TRBJ2-4; no definite D call. V was pared by 6 bases and J by 1 base, with 10 bases between. The CDR3 runs to 13 residues. CDR1 and CDR2 (germline): DFQATT, SNEGSKA (reference sequence). The CDR3 bases are TGCAGTGCCCCTCCCCCGGCCAAAAACATTCAGTACTTC. Protein sequence: CSAPPPAKNIQYF.

This clonotype has only a few counts. The V gene is TRBV7-9, the J gene TRBJ2-7; possibly TRBD2 for D (5 bases). V was shortened by 4 bases and J by 7 bases, with 14 bases between the two germline ends. The CDR3 sequence is 13 residues long. From germline, CDR1 is SEHNR and CDR2 FQNEAQ (reference sequence). Written as DNA, the CDR3 is TGTGCCAGCAGCTACACAGCCGGCGGGGAGCAGTACTTC. This encodes CASSYTAGGEQYF.

This clonotype was seen at least ten times. The chain links TRBV7-2 to TRBJ2-2; D remains unclear. The V and J ends lost 2 bases and 5 bases respectively, with 6 bases between them. The CDR3 runs to 13 residues. Germline V gene sequence: CDR1 SGHTA, CDR2 FQGNSA. The CDR3 loop reads CASSLYQTGELFF. The CDR3 DNA follows: TGTGCCAGCAGCTTATACCAAACCGGGGAGCTGTTTTTT.

This clonotype has only a few counts. The V gene is TRBV27, the J gene TRBJ1-6; D possibly corresponds to TRBD1 (6 bases). The CDR3 sequence is 14 residues long. CDR1 and CDR2 (germline): MNHEY, SMNVEV (reference sequence). V was cut by 11 bases and J by 0 bases, with 11 bases left in between. The CDR3 region is CAASGHSYNSPLHF. DNA for the CDR3: TGTGCCGCTTCGGGACACTCCTATAATTCACCCCTCCACTTT.

The chain links TRBV28 to TRBJ2-7; no definite D call. The CDR3 is 12 amino acids. CDR1 and CDR2 from the germline V gene are MDHEN and SYDVKM. V dropped 6 bases and J dropped 1 base, with 7 bases sitting between them. The DNA for the CDR3 is TGTGCCAGCAGCCGAGGATCCTACGAGCAGTACGTC. This gives the protein CASSRGSYEQYV.

This clonotype occurred many times. The chain employs TRBV20-1 and TRBJ2-1; no definite D call. Germline CDR1 reads DFQATT; CDR2 reads SNEGSKA (reference sequence). V was clipped by 0 bases and J by 5 bases, with 11 bases between them. This CDR3 region has 14 residues. CDR3 in amino acids: CSARDLRRDNEQFF. The CDR3 DNA reads TGCAGTGCTAGAGATCTAAGACGCGACAATGAGCAGTTCTTC.

The V and J genes are TRBV5-1 and TRBJ2-1; 9 bases line up with TRBD1. The CDR3 runs 19 residues. J gave up 5 bases and V 2 bases, and 17 bases lay outside the gene matches. Germline values: CDR1 SGHRS, CDR2 YFSETQ. This CDR3 reads CASSLGDRVYVEADNEQFF. The CDR3 region has the DNA TGCGCCAGCAGCTTAGGGGACAGGGTCTACGTGGAAGCTGACAATGAGCAGTTCTTC. Looking up the rest from reference TRBV5-1 and TRBJ2-1 gives the full variable domain: KAGVTQTPRYLIKTRGQQVTLSCSPISGHRSVSWYQQTPGQGLQFLFEYFSETQRNKGNFPGRFSGRQFSNSRSEMNVSTLELGDSALYLCASSLGDRVYVEADNEQFFGPGTRLTVL.

This clonotype was picked up many times. This rearrangement joins TRBV29-1 to TRBJ2-7; TRBD1 matches 10 bases. The germline CDR1 and CDR2 sequences are SQVTM and ANQGSEA. Trimming cost V 8 bases and J 6 bases; bases outside gene matches: 10. The CDR3 spans 13 residues. This CDR3 reads CSTQGTGDGEQYF. The DNA of the CDR3 is TGCAGCACGCAAGGGACAGGGGACGGCGAGCAGTACTTC.

In its sample, this clonotype was seen many times. The V and J genes are TRBV29-1 and TRBJ2-1, with TRBD2 matching over 11 bases. The CDR3 consists of 14 residues. Losses at the gene ends were 5 bases for V and 4 bases for J; bases not matched to a gene: 4. Germline loops: CDR1 SQVTM, CDR2 ANQGSEA. CDR3 DNA: TGCAGCGTTCCGACTAGCGGGGAGTACAATGAGCAGTTCTTC. Its protein is CSVPTSGEYNEQFF.

The chain combines TRBV4-3 with TRBJ2-3; D unclear. Germline V CDR1 and CDR2: LGHNA, YSLEER. This CDR3 comprises 15 residues. V was clipped by 1 base and J by 0 bases, with 8 bases between them. The CDR3, as DNA: TGCGCCAGCAGCCAAGGGACCACTAGCACAGATACGCAGTATTTT. Translating gives CASSQGTTSTDTQYF.

This clonotype was counted at least ten times. J is TRBJ2-1 and V is TRBV5-1; no clear D. Germline V gene data show CDR1 as SGHRS and CDR2 as YFSETQ. The length of the CDR3 is 14 residues. The V end lost 2 bases, the J end lost 1 base, and 7 bases lay between the germline ends. The CDR3 nucleotides are TGCGCCAGCAGCTTCGAGATTTCCTACAATGAGCAGTTCTTC. This sequence encodes CASSFEISYNEQFF.

The table lists this clonotype with a few counts. This chain joins TRBV7-9 and TRBJ2-3; TRBD2 might be the D (5 bases). Between the trimmed V and J ends, which lost 4 bases and 3 bases, there was a span of 14 bases. This CDR3 has 15 amino acids. Germline V lookup: CDR1 SEHNR, CDR2 FQNEAQ (reference sequence). In DNA, the CDR3 is TGTGCCAGCAGCTCAGCGGAGGCTCGGACAGATACGCAGTATTTT. Translation: CASSSAEARTDTQYF.

This clonotype was found a few times. The chain links TRBV5-1 to TRBJ2-7; 10 positions match TRBD1. Trimming removed 3 bases from V and 6 bases from J; junction bases left unmatched: 12. The CDR3 contains 16 residues. Germline V gene lookup returns CDR1 SGHRS and CDR2 YFSETQ. Here the CDR3 DNA reads TGCGCCAGCAGCTACCCGGACAGGGGGAGTTTGGCCGAGCAGTACGTC. It yields the protein CASSYPDRGSLAEQYV.

This clonotype was seen repeatedly, ten times or more. The V gene is TRBV7-7, the J gene TRBJ2-3; D gene ambiguous. V lost 1 base and J 4 bases, leaving 6 bases between the germline ends. CDR1 is SSHAT, CDR2 FNYEAQ, per germline (reference sequence). The CDR3 covers 13 residues. CDR3 coding DNA: TGTGCCAGCAGCTTAGAACATGCAGATACGCAGTATTTT. It is translated as CASSLEHADTQYF.

This clonotype appeared many times. The chain links TRBV7-9 to TRBJ2-1; D not certain. Germline V gives CDR1 SEHNR, CDR2 FQNEAQ (reference sequence). The CDR3 is 14 residues long. Deletions cut 6 bases from V and 6 bases from J, with 15 bases between. CDR3 sequence (DNA): TGTGCCAGCAGGAGACTTGCTGACGGCAATGAGCAGTTCTTC. This gives the protein CASRRLADGNEQFF.

The chain recombines TRBV24-1 with TRBJ1-5; 7 positions agree with TRBD1. The junction had 12 bases not matched to a gene; V was cut back by 1 base and J by 1 base. The CDR3 length is 19 residues. Germline CDR1 and CDR2: KGHDR and SFDVKD. This CDR3 reads CATSDFGTESSLSNQPQHF. The CDR3 DNA sequence: TGTGCCACCAGTGATTTCGGGACAGAATCCAGCCTAAGCAATCAGCCCCAGCATTTT.

Remarks on this clonotype: This may arise from a read error, as a much more abundant clone is one base away. J is TRBJ2-1 and V is TRBV29-1, with D perhaps assigned TRBD1 or TRBD2 (5 bases each). The CDR3 sequence is 12 residues long. Germline values: CDR1 SQVTM, CDR2 ANQGSEA. V gave up 4 bases and J gave up 7 bases, with 11 bases separating them. CDR3 nucleotides: TGCAGCGTTGGAGGCTGGGGGAATGAGCAGTTCTTC. It yields the protein CSVGGWGNEQFF.